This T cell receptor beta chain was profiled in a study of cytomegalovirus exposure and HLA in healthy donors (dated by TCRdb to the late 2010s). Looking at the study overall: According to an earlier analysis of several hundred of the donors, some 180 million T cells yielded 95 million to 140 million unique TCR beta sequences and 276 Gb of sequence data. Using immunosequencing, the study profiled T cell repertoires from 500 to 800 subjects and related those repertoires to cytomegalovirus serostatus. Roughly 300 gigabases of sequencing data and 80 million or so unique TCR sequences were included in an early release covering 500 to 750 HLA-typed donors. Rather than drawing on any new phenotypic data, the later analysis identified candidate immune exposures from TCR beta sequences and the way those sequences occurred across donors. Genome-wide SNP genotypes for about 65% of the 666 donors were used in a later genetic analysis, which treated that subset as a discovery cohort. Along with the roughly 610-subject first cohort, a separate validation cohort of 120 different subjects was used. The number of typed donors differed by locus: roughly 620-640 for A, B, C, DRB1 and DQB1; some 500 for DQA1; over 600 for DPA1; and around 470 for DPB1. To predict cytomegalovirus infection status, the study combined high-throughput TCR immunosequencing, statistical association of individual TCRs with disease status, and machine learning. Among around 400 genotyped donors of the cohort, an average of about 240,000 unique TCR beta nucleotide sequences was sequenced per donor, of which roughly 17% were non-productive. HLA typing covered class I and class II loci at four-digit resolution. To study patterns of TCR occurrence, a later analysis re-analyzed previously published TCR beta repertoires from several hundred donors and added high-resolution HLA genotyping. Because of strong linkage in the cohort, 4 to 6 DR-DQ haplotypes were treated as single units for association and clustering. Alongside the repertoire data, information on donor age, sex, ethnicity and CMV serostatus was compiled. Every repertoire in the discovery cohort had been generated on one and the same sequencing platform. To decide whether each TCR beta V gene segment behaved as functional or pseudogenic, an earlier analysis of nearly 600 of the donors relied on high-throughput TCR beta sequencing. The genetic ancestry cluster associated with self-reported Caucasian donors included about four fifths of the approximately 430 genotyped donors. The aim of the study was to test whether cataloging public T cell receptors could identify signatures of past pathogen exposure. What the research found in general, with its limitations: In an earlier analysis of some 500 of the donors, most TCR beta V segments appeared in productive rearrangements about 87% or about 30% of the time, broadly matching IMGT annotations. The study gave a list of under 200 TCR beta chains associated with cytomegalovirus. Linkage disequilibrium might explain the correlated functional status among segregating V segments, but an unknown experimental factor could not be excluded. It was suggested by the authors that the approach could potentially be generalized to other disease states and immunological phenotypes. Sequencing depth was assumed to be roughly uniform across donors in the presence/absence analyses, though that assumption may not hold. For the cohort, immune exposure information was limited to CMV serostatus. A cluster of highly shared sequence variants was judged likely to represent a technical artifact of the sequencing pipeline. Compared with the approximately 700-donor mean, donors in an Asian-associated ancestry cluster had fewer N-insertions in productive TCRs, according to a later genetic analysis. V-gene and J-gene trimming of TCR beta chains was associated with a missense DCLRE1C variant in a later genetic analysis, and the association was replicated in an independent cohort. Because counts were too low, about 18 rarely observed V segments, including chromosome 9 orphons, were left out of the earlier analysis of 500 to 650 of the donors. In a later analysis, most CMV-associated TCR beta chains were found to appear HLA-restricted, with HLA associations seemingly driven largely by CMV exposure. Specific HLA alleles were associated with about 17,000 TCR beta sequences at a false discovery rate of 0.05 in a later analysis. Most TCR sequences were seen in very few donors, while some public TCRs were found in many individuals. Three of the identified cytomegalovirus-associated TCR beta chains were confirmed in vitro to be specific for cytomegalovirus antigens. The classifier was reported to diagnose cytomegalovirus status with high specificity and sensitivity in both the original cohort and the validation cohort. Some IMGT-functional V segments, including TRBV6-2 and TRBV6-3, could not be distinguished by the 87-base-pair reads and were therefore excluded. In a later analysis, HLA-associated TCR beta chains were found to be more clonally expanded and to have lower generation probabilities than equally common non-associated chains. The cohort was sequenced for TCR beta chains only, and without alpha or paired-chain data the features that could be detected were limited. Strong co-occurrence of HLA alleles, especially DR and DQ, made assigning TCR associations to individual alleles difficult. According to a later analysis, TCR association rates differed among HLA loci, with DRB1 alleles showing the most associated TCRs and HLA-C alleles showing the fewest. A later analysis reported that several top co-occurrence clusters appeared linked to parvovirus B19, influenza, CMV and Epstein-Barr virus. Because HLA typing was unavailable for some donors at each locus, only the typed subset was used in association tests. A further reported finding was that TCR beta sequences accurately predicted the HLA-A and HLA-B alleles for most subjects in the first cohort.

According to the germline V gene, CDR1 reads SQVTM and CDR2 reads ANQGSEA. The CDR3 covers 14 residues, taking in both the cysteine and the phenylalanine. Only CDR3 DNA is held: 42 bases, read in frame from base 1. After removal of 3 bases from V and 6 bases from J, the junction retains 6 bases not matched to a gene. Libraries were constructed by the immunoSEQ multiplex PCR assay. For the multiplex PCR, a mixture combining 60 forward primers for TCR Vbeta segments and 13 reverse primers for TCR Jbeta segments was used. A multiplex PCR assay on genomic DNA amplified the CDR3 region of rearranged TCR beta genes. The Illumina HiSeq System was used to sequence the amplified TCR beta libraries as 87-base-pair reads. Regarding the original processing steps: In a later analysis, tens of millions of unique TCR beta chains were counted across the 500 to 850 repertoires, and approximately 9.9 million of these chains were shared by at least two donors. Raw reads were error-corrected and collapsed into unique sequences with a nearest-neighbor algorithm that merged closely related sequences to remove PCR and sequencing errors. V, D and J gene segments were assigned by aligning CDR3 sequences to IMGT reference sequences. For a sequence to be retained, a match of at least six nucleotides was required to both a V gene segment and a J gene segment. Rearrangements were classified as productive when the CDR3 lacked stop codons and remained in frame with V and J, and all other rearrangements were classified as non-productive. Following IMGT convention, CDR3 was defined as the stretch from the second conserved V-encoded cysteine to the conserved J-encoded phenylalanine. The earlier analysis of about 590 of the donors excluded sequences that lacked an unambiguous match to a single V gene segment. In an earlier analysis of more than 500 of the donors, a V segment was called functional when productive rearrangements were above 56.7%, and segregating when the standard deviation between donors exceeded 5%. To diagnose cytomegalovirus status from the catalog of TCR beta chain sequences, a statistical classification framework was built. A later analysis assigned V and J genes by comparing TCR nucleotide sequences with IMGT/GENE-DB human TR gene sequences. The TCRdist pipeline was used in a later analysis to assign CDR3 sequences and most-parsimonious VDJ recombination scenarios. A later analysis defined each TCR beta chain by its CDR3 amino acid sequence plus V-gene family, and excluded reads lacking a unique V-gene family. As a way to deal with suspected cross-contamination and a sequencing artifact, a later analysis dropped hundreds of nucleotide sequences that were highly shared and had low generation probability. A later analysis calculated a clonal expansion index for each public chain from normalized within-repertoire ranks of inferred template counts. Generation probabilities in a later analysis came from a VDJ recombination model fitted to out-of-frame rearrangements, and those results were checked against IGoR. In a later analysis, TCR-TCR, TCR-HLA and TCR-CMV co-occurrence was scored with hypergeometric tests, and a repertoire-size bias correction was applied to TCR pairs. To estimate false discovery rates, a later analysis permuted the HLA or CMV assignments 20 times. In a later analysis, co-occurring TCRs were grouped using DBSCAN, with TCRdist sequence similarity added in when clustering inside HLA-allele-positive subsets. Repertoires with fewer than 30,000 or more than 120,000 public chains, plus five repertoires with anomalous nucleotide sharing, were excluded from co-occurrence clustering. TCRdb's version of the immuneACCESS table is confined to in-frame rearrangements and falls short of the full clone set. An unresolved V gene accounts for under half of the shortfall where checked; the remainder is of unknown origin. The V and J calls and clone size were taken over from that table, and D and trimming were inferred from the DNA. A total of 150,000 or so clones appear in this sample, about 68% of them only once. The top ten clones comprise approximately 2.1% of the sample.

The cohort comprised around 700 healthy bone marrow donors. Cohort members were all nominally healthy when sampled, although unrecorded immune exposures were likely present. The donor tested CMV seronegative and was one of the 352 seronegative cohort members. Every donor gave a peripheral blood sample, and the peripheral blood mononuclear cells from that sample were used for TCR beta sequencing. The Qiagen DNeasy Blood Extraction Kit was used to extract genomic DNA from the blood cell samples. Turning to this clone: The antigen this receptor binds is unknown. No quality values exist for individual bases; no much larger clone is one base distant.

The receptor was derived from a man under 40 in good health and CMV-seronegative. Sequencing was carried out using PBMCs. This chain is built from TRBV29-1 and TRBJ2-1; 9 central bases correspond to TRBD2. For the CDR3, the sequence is CSVDRRGGFNEQFF. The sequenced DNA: TGCAGCGTTGATAGGCGGGGGGGCTTCAATGAGCAGTTCTTC.